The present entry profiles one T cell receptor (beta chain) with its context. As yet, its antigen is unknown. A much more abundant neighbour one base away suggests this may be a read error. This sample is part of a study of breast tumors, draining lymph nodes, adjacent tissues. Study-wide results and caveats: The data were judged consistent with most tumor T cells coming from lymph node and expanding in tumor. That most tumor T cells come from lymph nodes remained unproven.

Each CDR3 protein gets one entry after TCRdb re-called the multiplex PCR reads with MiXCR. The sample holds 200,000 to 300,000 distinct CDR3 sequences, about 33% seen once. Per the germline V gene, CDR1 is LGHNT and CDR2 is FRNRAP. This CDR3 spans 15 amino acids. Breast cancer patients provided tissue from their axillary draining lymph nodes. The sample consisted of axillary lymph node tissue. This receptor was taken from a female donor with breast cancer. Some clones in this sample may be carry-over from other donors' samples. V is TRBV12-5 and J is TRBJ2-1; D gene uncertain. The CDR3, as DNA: TGTGCTAGTGGTACGGGCCTATTATCCTACAATGAGCTGTTCTTC. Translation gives CASGTGLLSYNELFF.